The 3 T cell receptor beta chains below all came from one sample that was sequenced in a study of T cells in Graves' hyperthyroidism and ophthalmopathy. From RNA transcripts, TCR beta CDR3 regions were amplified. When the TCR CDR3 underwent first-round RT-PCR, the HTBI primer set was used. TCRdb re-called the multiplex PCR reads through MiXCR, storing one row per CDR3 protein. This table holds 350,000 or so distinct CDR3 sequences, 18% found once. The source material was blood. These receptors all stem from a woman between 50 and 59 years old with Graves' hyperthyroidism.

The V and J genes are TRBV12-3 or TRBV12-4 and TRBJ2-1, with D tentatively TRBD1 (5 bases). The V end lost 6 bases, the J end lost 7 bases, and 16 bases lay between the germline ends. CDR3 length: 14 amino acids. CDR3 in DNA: TGTGCCAGCAGCTCGAATTTGGGGCAGAATGAGCAGTTCTTC. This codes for CASSSNLGQNEQFF.

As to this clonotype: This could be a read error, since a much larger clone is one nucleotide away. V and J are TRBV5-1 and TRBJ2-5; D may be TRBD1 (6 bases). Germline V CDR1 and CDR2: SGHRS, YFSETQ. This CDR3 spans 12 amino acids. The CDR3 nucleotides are TGTGCCGGCAGGCCTACAGGGGAGACCCAGTACTTC. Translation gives CAGRPTGETQYF.

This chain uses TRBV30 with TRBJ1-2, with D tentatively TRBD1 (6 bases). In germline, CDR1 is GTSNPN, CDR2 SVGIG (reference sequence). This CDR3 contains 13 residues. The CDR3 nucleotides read TGTGCAAAGCGGGGGGCGGGGGCCCATGGCTACACCTTC. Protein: CAKRGAGAHGYTF.